This T cell receptor beta chain was sequenced in a study of cytomegalovirus exposure and HLA in healthy donors. Study-wide points: According to a later analysis, most TCR beta chains associated with CMV appeared HLA-restricted. A list of about 160 TCR beta chains associated with cytomegalovirus was given. With DRB1 most and HLA-C fewest, TCR association rates differed between HLA loci in a later analysis.

60 Vbeta and 13 Jbeta primers were used in PCR. The authors' processing: Some 11 million of the roughly 80 million unique TCR beta chains counted in a later analysis were shared. The protocol was immunoSEQ multiplex PCR, while the TCRdb copy is restricted to in-frame clones and leaves out a portion. V and J calls and clone size are those listed in that table; D and trimming were worked out from the DNA. The sample carries some 150,000 clones, 79% recorded once. Turning to this clone: As yet, its antigen is unknown.

CDR3 length equals 15 residues. V shed 0 bases and J shed 6 bases, with 15 bases lying between them. Germline V gene sequence: CDR1 ENHRY, CDR2 SYGVKD. Material for sequencing was PBMCs. J is TRBJ2-7 and V is TRBV10-3; the D gene is possibly TRBD2 (7 bases). The TCR sequence derives from a woman in her thirties or forties in good health and CMV-seropositive. The CDR3 nucleotides are TGTGCCATCAGTGAGTCTGGGGGGGGCTCGGGCGAGCAGTACTTC. Protein: CAISESGGGSGEQYF.